Following are 7 T cell receptor beta chains from one sample sequenced in a study of T cell responses to AZD1222 COVID-19 vaccine. Produced via immunoSEQ multiplex PCR; TCRdb's table is partial and in-frame only. The repertoire includes 100,000 to 150,000 clones, roughly 85% of them detected once, and about 7.9% sits in the top ten. The sequenced sample was peripheral blood, obtained 28 days after the second dose of the MenACWY control vaccine. Receptor source: an adult who received the MenACWY meningococcal vaccine as a control.

The V and J genes are TRBV5-1 and TRBJ2-3; maybe TRBD2 (6 bases). CDR3 length: 16 amino acids. Germline values: CDR1 SGHRS, CDR2 YFSETQ. Trimming stripped 0 bases from V and 6 bases from J, with 17 bases between. The CDR3 DNA reads TGCGCCAGCAGCTTGGATCCGGGGGTCTTGCCCGATACGCAGTATTTT. As protein: CASSLDPGVLPDTQYF.

The V and J genes are TRBV7-3 and TRBJ2-5; weak D call: TRBD2 (6 bases). This CDR3 is built from 13 residues. Trimming took 8 bases from V and 3 from J, leaving 13 bases between them. The germline CDR1 and CDR2 sequences are SGHTA and FQGTGA. The CDR3 reads CASSAGSKETQYF. In DNA form, the CDR3 reads TGTGCCAGCTCAGCCGGGAGTAAAGAGACCCAGTACTTC.

This sequence joins TRBV5-1 and TRBJ2-5; TRBD1 might be the D (6 bases). V lost 5 bases and J 5 bases, leaving 22 bases between the germline ends. The CDR3 has 16 amino acids. Germline lookup yields CDR1 SGHRS and CDR2 YFSETQ. The CDR3 is CASRQLQTGEGETQYF. In DNA, the CDR3 is TGCGCCAGCAGGCAACTTCAGACAGGAGAAGGGGAGACCCAGTACTTC.

The chain links TRBV29-1 to TRBJ1-1; 9 bases match TRBD1. This CDR3 contains 15 residues. With 1 base clipped from V and 4 bases from J, the junction kept 7 bases outside the gene matches. Looked up from germline, CDR1 is SQVTM and CDR2 is ANQGSEA. The CDR3 sequence is CSVEGWTGEGTEAFF. The CDR3 region has the DNA TGCAGCGTTGAAGGCTGGACAGGGGAGGGCACTGAAGCTTTCTTT.

This clone was picked up a small number of times. This chain connects TRBV7-8 to TRBJ2-6, with 8 bases fitting TRBD1. J gave up 0 bases and V 2 bases, and 6 bases lay outside the gene matches. The CDR3 has 18 residues. CDR1 is SGHVS and CDR2 is FQNEAQ in the germline V gene. The DNA for the CDR3 is TGTGCCAGCAGCTTAATAGGGACAGGACTCTCTGGGGCCAACGTCCTGACTTTC. Translation: CASSLIGTGLSGANVLTF.

The CDR3 nucleotides read TGTGCCAGCAGCCAAGGGACTAGCGGGAGTAGGGAGCAGTTCTTC. This codes for CASSQGTSGSREQFF. The chain combines TRBV3-1 (or the pseudogene TRBV3-2) with TRBJ2-1, with 13 bases fitting TRBD2. The V gene end was trimmed by 1 base and the J gene end by 10 bases; junction bases not matched to a gene: 4. In germline, CDR1 is LGHDT, CDR2 YNNKEL (reference sequence). This CDR3 has 15 amino acids.

The chain couples TRBV19 to TRBJ1-2; no clear D. CDR3 size: 11 residues. V lost 6 bases, J lost 3 bases, and 5 bases lay in between. The V gene's germline CDR1 is LNHDA and CDR2 SQIVND (reference sequence). This CDR3 reads CASRRDYGYTF. DNA for the CDR3: TGTGCCAGTAGGCGGGACTATGGCTACACCTTC. Full variable domain (outside the CDR3, taken from reference TRBV19 and TRBJ1-2): DGGITQSPKYLFRKEGQNVTLSCEQNLNHDAMYWYRQDPGQGLRLIYYSQIVNDFQKGDIAEGYSVSREKKESFPLTVTSAQKNPTAFYLCASRRDYGYTFGSGTRLTVV.